Each of the 21 T cell receptor beta chains below was sequenced from the same sample in a study of T cell repertoires in ileal Crohn's disease. Assay: immunoSEQ multiplex PCR; the TCRdb copy retains only in-frame clones and omits some. The sample has some 8,000 clones; 70% to 90% are singletons. Time point here: inflamed ileum from the surgical specimen. The sample was ileal tissue. The receptors were sampled from an adult with Crohn's disease.

This chain joins TRBV7-2 and TRBJ1-1; TRBD1 is a possible D gene (6 bases). The V and J ends lost 1 base and 1 base respectively, with 10 bases between them. The CDR3 is made up of 15 amino acids. Germline V gene sequence: CDR1 SGHTA, CDR2 FQGNSA. Here the CDR3 reads CASSLVGGQNTEAFF. The CDR3 DNA follows: TGTGCCAGCAGCTTAGTAGGGGGACAGAACACTGAAGCTTTCTTT.

The V gene is TRBV27, the J gene TRBJ2-7, with 8 bases matching TRBD1. With 5 bases clipped from V and 3 bases from J, the junction kept 3 bases outside the gene matches. The CDR3 covers 13 residues. Germline CDR1 is MNHEY and CDR2 is SMNVEV (reference sequence). CDR3 protein: CASSDRGNYEQYF. CDR3 nucleotide sequence: TGTGCCAGCAGTGACAGGGGCAACTACGAGCAGTACTTC.

The rearrangement joins TRBV28 to TRBJ1-1; no clear D gene. The CDR3 totals 14 residues. The germline CDR1 and CDR2 sequences are MDHEN and SYDVKM. V lost 3 bases and J lost 1, with 9 bases in between. The CDR3 region is CASSFGTWNTEAFF. The CDR3 DNA sequence: TGTGCCAGCAGTTTTGGAACCTGGAACACTGAAGCTTTCTTT. The whole variable domain, remainder taken from reference TRBV28 and TRBJ1-1, is DVKVTQSSRYLVKRTGEKVFLECVQDMDHENMFWYRQDPGLGLRLIYFSYDVKMKEKGDIPEGYSVSREKKERFSLILESASTNQTSMYLCASSFGTWNTEAFFGQGTRLTVV.

J is TRBJ2-7 and V is TRBV6-5, with D possibly being TRBD2 (6 bases). Between the trimmed V and J ends, which lost 5 bases and 7 bases, there was a span of 18 bases. From germline, CDR1 is MNHEY and CDR2 SVGAGI. This CDR3 has 14 residues. CDR3 sequence reads: CASSPVVGLPEQYF. The CDR3 DNA reads TGTGCCAGCAGTCCCGTGGTGGGACTCCCAGAGCAGTACTTC.

The chain links TRBV19 to TRBJ2-7; D is uncertain. The CDR3 loop spans 13 amino acids. Trimming shortened V by 0 bases and J by 7 bases, and 10 bases separated the two germline ends. Germline CDR1 reads LNHDA; CDR2 reads SQIVND (reference sequence). The CDR3 loop reads CASSIEGRGEQYF. The DNA of the CDR3 is TGTGCCAGTAGTATAGAGGGTCGAGGTGAGCAGTACTTC. Based on the CDR3 plus reference TRBV19 and TRBJ2-7, the full variable domain is DGGITQSPKYLFRKEGQNVTLSCEQNLNHDAMYWYRQDPGQGLRLIYYSQIVNDFQKGDIAEGYSVSREKKESFPLTVTSAQKNPTAFYLCASSIEGRGEQYFGPGTRLTVT.

A single count supports this clone. The chain joins TRBV5-4 to TRBJ1-3; D remains ambiguous. CDR3 length: 13 amino acids. In germline, CDR1 is SGHNT, CDR2 YYREEE (reference sequence). V was trimmed by 0 bases and J by 5 bases, leaving 6 bases between them. The CDR3 loop is CASSLDSRNTIYF. The CDR3, as DNA: TGTGCCAGCAGCTTGGATTCGAGAAACACCATATATTTT.

This chain joins TRBV15 and TRBJ1-3; no reliable D call. Germline CDR1 is LNHNV and CDR2 is YYDKDF (reference sequence). V lost 0 bases and J 4 bases, leaving 4 bases between the germline ends. This CDR3 has 13 amino acids. CDR3 DNA sequence: TGTGCCACCAGCAGAGATCACGGAAACACCATATATTTT. Encoded protein: CATSRDHGNTIYF.

This chain connects TRBV28 to TRBJ2-5; 7 bases agree with TRBD2. Germline loops: CDR1 MDHEN, CDR2 SYDVKM. The trim removed 5 bases at V and 4 bases at J, leaving 10 bases unmatched. This CDR3 is 15 amino acids long. This chain's CDR3 is CASSRDFGEGETQYF. Here the CDR3 DNA reads TGTGCCAGCAGTCGGGACTTCGGGGAGGGAGAGACCCAGTACTTC.

The CDR3 sequence is CASRPGQPNSPLHF. The CDR3 nucleotides are TGTGCCAGCAGACCGGGACAACCAAATTCACCCCTCCACTTT. The chain has TRBV5-4 and TRBJ1-6; perhaps TRBD1 as D (6 bases). The V end lost 5 bases, the J end lost 7 bases, and 13 bases lay between the germline ends. The CDR3 is made up of 14 amino acids. Looked up from germline, CDR1 is SGHNT and CDR2 is YYREEE (reference sequence).

The chain has TRBV2 and TRBJ2-3; no reliable D call. V was trimmed by 6 bases and J by 0 bases, leaving 1 base between them. Germline loops: CDR1 SNHLY, CDR2 FYNNEI. The CDR3 consists of 11 residues. This chain's CDR3 is CASSSTDTQYF. For the CDR3, the DNA is TGTGCCAGCAGCAGCACAGATACGCAGTATTTT.

The rearrangement uses TRBV4-2 and TRBJ1-1, with TRBD1 matching 8 bases. Germline loops: CDR1 LGHNA, CDR2 YNFKEQ. V gave up 0 bases and J gave up 8 bases; unmatched junction bases: 5. The CDR3 length is 14 residues. CDR3 coding DNA: TGTGCCAGCAGCCAAGATCGGGGGGACAGGGAAGCTTTCTTT. Protein product: CASSQDRGDREAFF.

This chain uses TRBV11-2 with TRBJ2-7, with 10 bases fitting TRBD2. V shed 5 bases, J shed 4 bases, and the junction held 5 bases outside the gene matches. There are 14 residues in the CDR3. From germline, CDR1 is SGHAT and CDR2 FQNNGV. The DNA of the CDR3 is TGTGCCAGCAGCAGTAGCGGGAGGACTTACGAGCAGTACTTC. It specifies CASSSSGRTYEQYF.

This sequence joins TRBV2 and TRBJ1-2; D uncertain. There are 14 residues in the CDR3. V gave up 7 bases and J gave up 4 bases, with 16 bases separating them. Germline-derived CDR1 and CDR2 are SNHLY and FYNNEI. The CDR3 DNA reads TGTGCCAGCAATCAGCCGCCATCTAGCTATGGCTACACCTTC. It is translated as CASNQPPSSYGYTF. The whole variable domain, remainder taken from reference TRBV2 and TRBJ1-2, is EPEVTQTPSHQVTQMGQEVILRCVPISNHLYFYWYRQILGQKVEFLVSFYNNEISEKSEIFDDQFSVERPDGSNFTLKIRSTKLEDSAMYFCASNQPPSSYGYTFGSGTRLTVV.

This clone was observed once. This sequence joins TRBV18 and TRBJ1-5; TRBD1 matches at 11 bases. Per the germline V gene, CDR1 is KGHSH and CDR2 is LQKENI. The trim removed 4 bases at V and 1 base at J, leaving 3 bases unmatched. The CDR3 consists of 16 residues. DNA of the CDR3: TGTGCCAGCTCACGGACAGGGGGCAGGAGCAATCAGCCCCAGCATTTT. Encoded protein: CASSRTGGRSNQPQHF. The full variable domain, its missing parts supplied by reference TRBV18 and TRBJ1-5, is NAGVMQNPRHLVRRRGQEARLRCSPMKGHSHVYWYRQLPEEGLKFMVYLQKENIIDESGMPKERFSAEFPKEGPSILRIQQVVRGDSAAYFCASSRTGGRSNQPQHFGDGTRLSIL.

This clone turned up a few times. The chain carries TRBV5-4 and TRBJ2-5; the D call may be TRBD1 or TRBD2 (5 bases each). The CDR3 runs to 14 residues. Germline loops: CDR1 SGHNT, CDR2 YYREEE (reference sequence). Trimming removed 0 bases from V and 7 bases from J, with 13 bases in between. The CDR3 nucleotides are TGTGCCAGCAGCTTGGAAGGGACCCTGGGGACCCAGTACTTC. It translates to CASSLEGTLGTQYF.

V gene TRBV7-2 combines with J gene TRBJ2-4; TRBD2 matches 7 bases. The CDR3 has 17 amino acids. The germline V gene encodes CDR1 SGHTA and CDR2 FQGNSA. The ends lost 4 bases at V and 2 bases at J; junction bases unmatched: 11. The CDR3 reads CASSSLGLADSKNIQYF. In nucleotides, the CDR3 is TGTGCCAGCAGCTCCCTGGGGCTAGCGGACTCCAAAAACATTCAGTACTTC.

The rearrangement joins TRBV28 to TRBJ1-5; D remains ambiguous. CDR3 length equals 15 residues. Germline CDR1 is MDHEN and CDR2 is SYDVKM. Trimming pared 2 bases from V and 0 bases from J, leaving 8 bases between. The CDR3 DNA reads TGTGCCAGCAGTTTAGGACGAAGTAGCAATCAGCCCCAGCATTTT. This codes for CASSLGRSSNQPQHF.

The chain is built from TRBV19 and TRBJ1-5; D may be TRBD1 (6 bases). The ends were cut back, 5 bases at V and 5 bases at J, with 13 bases in the middle. Germline V gene sequence: CDR1 LNHDA, CDR2 SQIVND (reference sequence). CDR3 length: 14 amino acids. The CDR3 DNA reads as TGTGCCAGTAGTGCCGCACAGGGTTATCAGCCCCAGCATTTT. Protein sequence: CASSAAQGYQPQHF.

This clone has a handful of counts. The V and J genes are TRBV7-9 and TRBJ2-1, with D possibly being TRBD1 (7 bases). The CDR3 is 14 residues long. CDR1 is SEHNR and CDR2 is FQNEAQ in the germline V gene (reference sequence). Trimming cost V 3 bases and J 5 bases, with 11 bases left between them. CDR3 sequence: CASSFQGGHNEQFF. CDR3 coding DNA: TGTGCCAGCAGCTTTCAGGGGGGCCACAATGAGCAGTTCTTC.

This chain links TRBV15 with TRBJ1-2, with a possible D match to TRBD1 (6 bases). CDR1 LNHNV and CDR2 YYDKDF come from the germline V gene (reference sequence). The CDR3 runs to 13 residues. Trimming cost V 4 bases and J 8 bases, with 14 bases left between them. The CDR3 DNA sequence: TGTGCCACCAGCATAGACAGGTTCGGAGGCTACACCTTC. Its protein is CATSIDRFGGYTF.

This rearrangement joins TRBV28 to TRBJ1-1; TRBD1 might be the D (5 bases). The CDR3 has 15 amino acids. V lost 2 bases to trimming and J lost 6 bases, with 16 bases between them. The germline V gene encodes CDR1 MDHEN and CDR2 SYDVKM. CDR3 protein: CASSLMTEVRAEAFF. CDR3 coding DNA: TGTGCCAGCAGTTTAATGACAGAGGTGAGAGCTGAAGCTTTCTTT.